The 30 T cell receptor beta chains presented below share a single source sample, sequenced in a study of T cell responses to AZD1222 COVID-19 vaccine. Assay used: immunoSEQ multiplex PCR; TCRdb lists only in-frame clones, some missing. The table records around 140,000 clones, roughly 92% of them present only once. Material: peripheral blood, obtained on day 0 of AZD1222 vaccination. These receptors originate from an adult in good health.

The gene calls are TRBV9 and TRBJ2-2; no reliable D call. The V gene's germline CDR1 is SGDLS and CDR2 YYNGEE. The CDR3 is 17 amino acids. Trimming stripped 0 bases from V and 7 bases from J, with 19 bases between. CDR3 nucleotide sequence: TGTGCCAGCAGCGTAGGGCATACCCCTAGAAGTGGCGGGGAGCTGTTTTTT. Amino acids: CASSVGHTPRSGGELFF.

This clone was seen more than once but under ten times. The chain employs TRBV5-1 and TRBJ2-7; maybe TRBD2 (6 bases). The V and J ends lost 3 bases and 6 bases respectively, with 13 bases between them. Germline loops: CDR1 SGHRS, CDR2 YFSETQ. The CDR3 spans 13 residues. The CDR3 nucleotides read TGCGCCAGCAGCTCGTCGGGAGCGTCCGAGCAGTACTTC. This codes for CASSSSGASEQYF. Full variable domain (missing parts from reference TRBV5-1 and TRBJ2-7): KAGVTQTPRYLIKTRGQQVTLSCSPISGHRSVSWYQQTPGQGLQFLFEYFSETQRNKGNFPGRFSGRQFSNSRSEMNVSTLELGDSALYLCASSSSGASEQYFGPGTRLTVT.

This chain joins TRBV9 and TRBJ1-4; 9 positions match TRBD1. The CDR3 contains 14 residues. Germline values: CDR1 SGDLS, CDR2 YYNGEE. V dropped 0 bases and J dropped 8; count of bases not matched to a gene: 2. The CDR3, as DNA: TGTGCCAGCAGCGTAGCGGGACAGGGAGAAAAACTGTTTTTT. Protein product: CASSVAGQGEKLFF.

The chain uses TRBV3-1 (or the pseudogene TRBV3-2) and TRBJ2-7; 11 bases map to TRBD1. Germline V gives CDR1 LGHDT, CDR2 YNNKEL (reference sequence). V gave up 4 bases and J gave up 3 bases; unmatched junction bases: 8. This CDR3 has 16 amino acids. The CDR3 sequence is CASSRTPGQGVYEQYF. The CDR3 bases are TGTGCCAGCAGCCGAACCCCGGGACAGGGGGTCTACGAGCAGTACTTC.

The chain uses TRBV3-1 (or the pseudogene TRBV3-2) and TRBJ1-3; D ambiguous. The germline V and J ends were trimmed by 2 bases and 9 bases, with 17 bases remaining between them. Germline V gene data show CDR1 as LGHDT and CDR2 as YNNKEL (reference sequence). This CDR3 has 15 amino acids. In DNA form, the CDR3 reads TGTGCCAGCAGCCAATGGACTATTGTAGGCAGCACCATATATTTT. Amino acid sequence: CASSQWTIVGSTIYF.

The chain recombines TRBV18 with TRBJ2-1, with a possible D match to TRBD2 (5 bases). Germline V gives CDR1 KGHSH, CDR2 LQKENI. This CDR3 is 14 amino acids long. The V gene lost 3 bases and the J gene lost 4 bases, with 10 bases spanning the gap. CDR3 sequence: CASSPLSGYNEQFF. In nucleotides, the CDR3 is TGTGCCAGCTCACCTCTCAGCGGTTACAATGAGCAGTTCTTC. Drawing the rest from reference TRBV18 and TRBJ2-1, the complete variable domain is NAGVMQNPRHLVRRRGQEARLRCSPMKGHSHVYWYRQLPEEGLKFMVYLQKENIIDESGMPKERFSAEFPKEGPSILRIQQVVRGDSAAYFCASSPLSGYNEQFFGPGTRLTVL.

This clone has just a few counts. CDR3 sequence (DNA): TGTGCCAGCAGCATAGTGGGCGGGAACTCCTACGAGCAGTACTTC. It specifies CASSIVGGNSYEQYF. The chain recombines TRBV4-2 with TRBJ2-7, with TRBD2 as a possible D gene (6 bases). The germline V and J ends were trimmed by 5 bases and 0 bases, with 14 bases remaining between them. Germline CDR1 is LGHNA and CDR2 is YNFKEQ. The CDR3 sequence is 15 residues long.

The chain is built from TRBV27 and TRBJ2-7; 9 bases match TRBD1. The CDR3 sequence is 15 residues long. Unmatched junction bases numbered 9, after V lost 6 bases and J lost 3 bases. CDR1 MNHEY and CDR2 SMNVEV come from the germline V gene (reference sequence). In nucleotides, the CDR3 is TGTGCCAGCAGCCTAACCGGGACAGGGTTCTACGAGCAGTACTTC. It yields the protein CASSLTGTGFYEQYF.

V and J are TRBV7-9 and TRBJ1-4, with 11 positions matching TRBD1. Germline V gene lookup returns CDR1 SEHNR and CDR2 FQNEAQ (reference sequence). After removal of 5 bases from V and 10 bases from J, the junction contained 6 bases not matched to a gene. The CDR3 is 14 residues long. CDR3 residues: CASSAGGQGGKLFF. The CDR3 DNA follows: TGTGCCAGCAGCGCTGGGGGACAGGGGGGAAAACTGTTTTTT.

The CDR3 protein is CASSWPGPGGSTQYF. The CDR3 coding sequence is TGCGCCAGCAGCTGGCCGGGACCCGGGGGAAGTACGCAGTATTTT. The V call is TRBV5-1, the J call TRBJ2-3; D might be TRBD2 (6 bases). This CDR3 spans 15 amino acids. The germline V and J ends were trimmed by 3 bases and 8 bases, with 19 bases remaining between them. CDR1 and CDR2 (germline): SGHRS, YFSETQ.

The chain has TRBV29-1 and TRBJ2-1, with TRBD1 matching 7 bases. Germline loops: CDR1 SQVTM, CDR2 ANQGSEA. Trimming took 3 bases from V and 9 from J; bases not matched to a gene: 17. The CDR3 loop spans 16 amino acids. The CDR3, as DNA: TGCAGCGTTGAGACAGGGACACGAGGTTTTGTTTCTGAGCAGTTCTTC. It specifies CSVETGTRGFVSEQFF.

The chain carries TRBV5-1 and TRBJ2-1; 7 bases align to TRBD2. Germline CDR1 SGHRS, CDR2 YFSETQ. The CDR3 has 16 amino acids. Trimming removed 3 bases from V and 3 bases from J; junction bases left unmatched: 9. The CDR3 bases are TGCGCCAGCAGCTCAACACTAGCGAGGGTCTACAATGAGCAGTTCTTC. Translating it yields CASSSTLARVYNEQFF. Together with reference TRBV5-1 and TRBJ2-1, the CDR3 gives the full variable domain: KAGVTQTPRYLIKTRGQQVTLSCSPISGHRSVSWYQQTPGQGLQFLFEYFSETQRNKGNFPGRFSGRQFSNSRSEMNVSTLELGDSALYLCASSSTLARVYNEQFFGPGTRLTVL.

The chain is built from TRBV11-2 and TRBJ2-2; 7 bases fit TRBD1. The V segment lost 1 base and the J segment 5 bases; nucleotides outside the gene matches: 4. This CDR3 is 15 amino acids long. From germline, CDR1 is SGHAT and CDR2 FQNNGV. This CDR3 reads CASSLGGGRTGELFF. The CDR3 DNA follows: TGTGCCAGCAGCTTAGGAGGGGGCCGGACCGGGGAGCTGTTTTTT.

The rearrangement links TRBV18 to TRBJ1-3; 11 bases are shared with TRBD1. Germline values: CDR1 KGHSH, CDR2 LQKENI. The CDR3 contains 16 residues. V was pared by 5 bases and J by 0 bases, with 3 bases of the junction left unmatched. DNA for the CDR3: TGTGCCAGCTCATCAGGGACAGGGGGCTCTGGAAACACCATATATTTT. The encoded protein is CASSSGTGGSGNTIYF.

The chain joins TRBV19 to TRBJ1-2; 7 bases fit TRBD1. The germline V gene has CDR1 LNHDA and CDR2 SQIVND (reference sequence). This CDR3 has 15 amino acids. Germline trimming cut 6 bases from V and 4 bases from J; bases unmatched to any gene: 11. The CDR3 region has the DNA TGTGCCAGTAGACCACGACAGGGAGTAGTCTATGGCTACACCTTC. It codes for CASRPRQGVVYGYTF.

The rearrangement joins TRBV28 to TRBJ1-2, with 11 bases identical to TRBD1. Germline CDR1 is MDHEN and CDR2 is SYDVKM. This CDR3 comprises 15 residues. Germline trimming cut 6 bases from V and 2 bases from J; bases unmatched to any gene: 5. In DNA, the CDR3 is TGTGCCAGCAGGCTCGGACAGGGGGCAAACTATGGCTACACCTTC. This translates into CASRLGQGANYGYTF.

The chain links TRBV4-1 to TRBJ1-3, with D perhaps matching TRBD1 (5 bases). Trimming took 5 bases from V and 3 from J, leaving 14 bases between them. The CDR3 has 15 residues. In germline, CDR1 is MGHRA, CDR2 YSYEKL. CDR3 region: CASSASGWNGNTIYF. Here the CDR3 DNA reads TGCGCCAGCAGCGCGTCAGGGTGGAATGGAAACACCATATATTTT.

The V call is TRBV11-2, the J call TRBJ1-6; TRBD1 is a possible D gene (5 bases). Germline CDR1 and CDR2: SGHAT and FQNNGV. The CDR3 loop spans 15 amino acids. Trimming took 7 bases from V and 9 from J, leaving 19 bases between them. Here the CDR3 reads CASMSVRGKGSPLHF. CDR3 DNA: TGTGCCAGCATGAGTGTACGGGGCAAGGGTTCACCCCTCCACTTT.

The V call is TRBV5-5, the J call TRBJ1-2; TRBD1 matches 10 bases. Germline assignment: CDR1 SGHKS and CDR2 YYEKEE (reference sequence). This CDR3 has 16 amino acids. After removal of 3 bases from V and 6 bases from J, the junction contained 11 bases not matched to a gene. CDR3 sequence reads: CASSSPGQGFKNGYTF. The CDR3 DNA follows: TGTGCCAGCAGCTCTCCGGGACAGGGGTTTAAAAATGGCTACACCTTC.

The V and J genes are TRBV30 and TRBJ2-3; maybe TRBD1 (6 bases). V was shortened by 0 bases and J by 4 bases, with 8 bases between the two germline ends. Germline V gene lookup returns CDR1 GTSNPN and CDR2 SVGIG (reference sequence). The length of the CDR3 is 13 residues. CDR3 in DNA: TGTGCCTGGAGTGTAAACAGGGCAGATACGCAGTATTTT. This sequence encodes CAWSVNRADTQYF.

The chain has TRBV13 and TRBJ1-6, with D uncertain. There are 13 residues in the CDR3. V was shortened by 4 bases and J by 7 bases, with 8 bases between the two germline ends. The V gene's germline CDR1 is PRHDT and CDR2 FYEKMQ (reference sequence). The CDR3, as DNA: TGTGCCAGCAGCTCCTACGTGAATTCACCCCTCCACTTT. Amino acid sequence: CASSSYVNSPLHF.

The rearrangement joins TRBV29-1 to TRBJ1-2, with TRBD1 matching 10 bases. V gave up 6 bases and J gave up 3 bases; unmatched junction bases: 4. The length of the CDR3 is 13 residues. CDR1 SQVTM and CDR2 ANQGSEA come from the germline V gene. The CDR3 loop reads CSVRTGGYYGYTF. The DNA for the CDR3 is TGCAGCGTCCGGACAGGGGGGTACTATGGCTACACCTTC.

The sample holds one count of this clone. The V and J genes are TRBV25-1 and TRBJ1-4; D is unclear. The CDR3 has 13 amino acids. Germline V gives CDR1 MGHDK, CDR2 SYGVNS. Trimming shortened V by 5 bases and J by 8 bases, and 12 bases separated the two germline ends. In DNA form, the CDR3 reads TGTGCCAGCAGTAATCATCGGACGGAAAAACTGTTTTTT. Translated: CASSNHRTEKLFF.

This sequence joins TRBV11-2 and TRBJ1-4, with 8 bases matching TRBD1. Germline trimming cut 3 bases from V and 0 bases from J; bases unmatched to any gene: 0. Germline V gene lookup returns CDR1 SGHAT and CDR2 FQNNGV. The length of the CDR3 is 15 residues. In nucleotides, the CDR3 is TGTGCCAGCAGCTTGGACAGGGCAACTAATGAAAAACTGTTTTTT. Its protein is CASSLDRATNEKLFF. The full variable domain, its missing parts supplied by reference TRBV11-2 and TRBJ1-4, is EAGVAQSPRYKIIEKRQSVAFWCNPISGHATLYWYQQILGQGPKLLIQFQNNGVVDDSQLPKDRFSAERLKGVDSTLKIQPAKLEDSAVYLCASSLDRATNEKLFFGSGTQLSVL.

The chain employs TRBV27 and TRBJ1-5; TRBD1 agrees at 8 bases. Germline assignment: CDR1 MNHEY and CDR2 SMNVEV (reference sequence). The CDR3 spans 14 residues. The V gene end was trimmed by 5 bases and the J gene end by 5 bases; junction bases not matched to a gene: 5. The CDR3 DNA reads as TGTGCCAGCAGTCCCCGACAGGGGTATCAGCCCCAGCATTTT. It is translated as CASSPRQGYQPQHF.

The V and J genes are TRBV9 and TRBJ2-1; 9 bases map to TRBD1. V lost 4 bases to trimming and J lost 4 bases; unmatched junction nucleotides: 9. Germline V gene data show CDR1 as SGDLS and CDR2 as YYNGEE. The length of the CDR3 is 16 residues. The CDR3: CASSPMGGTGYNEQFF. The DNA of the CDR3 is TGTGCCAGCAGCCCGATGGGAGGGACAGGGTACAATGAGCAGTTCTTC.

This chain links TRBV18 with TRBJ2-5, with TRBD2 as a possible D gene (6 bases). CDR3 length equals 12 residues. CDR1 is KGHSH and CDR2 is LQKENI in the germline V gene. Trimming shortened V by 0 bases and J by 7 bases, and 6 bases separated the two germline ends. CDR3 loop: CASSPPEGTQYF. CDR3 in DNA: TGTGCCAGCTCACCACCGGAGGGGACCCAGTACTTC.

Concerning this clone: This sample also contains other DNA sequences that code for the same CDR3. The rearrangement uses TRBV19 and TRBJ2-1; TRBD2 might be the D (6 bases). The V gene's germline CDR1 is LNHDA and CDR2 SQIVND (reference sequence). Trimming stripped 1 base from V and 2 bases from J, with 6 bases between. This CDR3 has 14 residues. The CDR3 region has the DNA TGTGCCAGTAGTATAGCGGGAGCCTACAATGAGCAGTTCTTC. Translating it yields CASSIAGAYNEQFF.

CDR3 protein: CASSSPLRGRQPQHF. The CDR3 bases are TGTGCCAGCAGTTCTCCCCTCAGGGGCAGACAGCCCCAGCATTTT. The rearrangement joins TRBV28 to TRBJ1-5; weak D call: TRBD1 (6 bases). V lost 4 bases and J 7 bases, leaving 17 bases between the germline ends. The CDR3 has 15 residues. CDR1 MDHEN and CDR2 SYDVKM come from the germline V gene.

This clone was seen at least ten times. The rearrangement joins TRBV28 to TRBJ2-7; TRBD1 matches at 10 bases. Germline values: CDR1 MDHEN, CDR2 SYDVKM. The trim removed 5 bases at V and 4 bases at J, leaving 5 bases unmatched. The CDR3 extends over 14 amino acids. Written as DNA, the CDR3 is TGTGCCAGCAGTACGGGACAGGGGAAATACGAGCAGTACTTC. Its translation: CASSTGQGKYEQYF.